This is a list of T cell receptor beta chains from one sample in a study of cytomegalovirus exposure and HLA in healthy donors. The repertoire was sequenced with immunoSEQ multiplex PCR; TCRdb's copy has only in-frame clones and lacks some. The sample includes about 130,000 clones, under 85% of them seen just once. Sequencing was done on a sample of PBMCs. Receptors were obtained from a woman aged 40 to 55 in good health and CMV-seropositive. Both conserved end residues are part of each CDR3. A D gene is named only where the DNA matches it firmly. Expanded clones are given a class, and other clones once, few, many or no size at all.

CDR3: CASSVRQDYEQYF; DNA: TGTGCCAGCAGCGTCCGACAGGACTACGAGCAGTACTTC; V: TRBV9; D: .; J: TRBJ2-7; size: few
CDR3: CASSEGSGDYNEQFF; DNA: TGCGCCAGCAGTGAGGGAAGCGGGGATTACAATGAGCAGTTCTTC; V: TRBV10-1; D: TRBD2; J: TRBJ2-1; size: .
CDR3: CASSLAGADVYTF; DNA: TGTGCCAGCAGCTTAGCAGGGGCGGACGTCTACACCTTC; V: TRBV7-9; D: .; J: TRBJ1-2; size: .
CDR3: CASSFSGARNQPQHF; DNA: TGCGCCAGCAGCTTCTCTGGGGCGCGCAATCAGCCCCAGCATTTT; V: TRBV5-1; D: .; J: TRBJ1-5; size: .
CDR3: CASSYSQYTEAFF; DNA: TGTGCCAGCAGTTACTCCCAGTACACTGAAGCTTTCTTT; V: TRBV6-6; D: .; J: TRBJ1-1; size: .
CDR3: CASSLALQGTNTIYF; DNA: TGTGCCAGCAGCTTGGCTCTTCAGGGAACAAACACCATATATTTT; V: TRBV5-6; D: .; J: TRBJ1-3; size: .
CDR3: CAWSPDRDQPQHF; DNA: TGTGCCTGGAGTCCCGACAGGGACCAGCCCCAGCATTTT; V: TRBV30; D: TRBD1; J: TRBJ1-5; size: .
CDR3: CASSDPGTPSYEQYF; DNA: TGTGCCAGCAGTGACCCCGGGACACCGTCCTACGAGCAGTACTTC; V: TRBV6-4; D: .; J: TRBJ2-7; size: few
CDR3: CASSALDGGYWQYF; DNA: TGTGCCAGCAGCGCCCTGGACGGGGGGTACTGGCAGTACTTC; V: TRBV5-5; D: TRBD2; J: TRBJ2-7; size: .
CDR3: CASSLLEGSYEQYF; DNA: TGTGCCAGCAGTTTATTAGAGGGCTCCTACGAGCAGTACTTC; V: TRBV28; D: .; J: TRBJ2-7; size: .
CDR3: CASSGGTGTAGANVLTF; DNA: TGTGCCAGCAGCGGGGGGACAGGGACAGCTGGGGCCAACGTCCTGACTTTC; V: TRBV7-9; D: TRBD1; J: TRBJ2-6; size: .
CDR3: CASSLTLAGLNTGELFF; DNA: TGTGCCAGCAGCTTAACCCTAGCTGGCCTGAACACCGGGGAGCTGTTTTTT; V: TRBV7-6; D: .; J: TRBJ2-2; size: .
CDR3: CASSALGQGAMRAFF; DNA: TGTGCCAGCAGTGCGCTCGGACAGGGGGCGATGAGAGCTTTCTTT; V: TRBV27; D: TRBD1; J: TRBJ1-1; size: .
CDR3: CASSLASGVQYEQYF; DNA: TGTGCCAGCAGCTTGGCCAGCGGGGTGCAGTACGAGCAGTACTTC; V: TRBV5-4; D: TRBD2; J: TRBJ2-7; size: .
CDR3: CATSPLAENTYEQYF; DNA: TGTGCCACCAGTCCTTTAGCCGAGAACACCTACGAGCAGTACTTC; V: TRBV15; D: .; J: TRBJ2-7; size: .
CDR3: CASSIRRLAGVGYNEQFF; DNA: TGTGCCAGCAGCATCCGTAGACTAGCGGGAGTTGGTTACAATGAGCAGTTCTTC; V: TRBV7-2; D: TRBD2; J: TRBJ2-1; size: .
CDR3: CASSPAYYGYTF; DNA: TGTGCCAGCAGCCCTGCGTATTATGGCTACACCTTC; V: TRBV7-2; D: .; J: TRBJ1-2; size: .
CDR3: CASSPGQYQPQHF; DNA: TGTGCCAGCTCACCGGGACAGTATCAGCCCCAGCATTTT; V: TRBV18; D: TRBD1; J: TRBJ1-5; size: .
CDR3: CASSESRVNEQFF; DNA: TGTGCCAGCAGCGAAAGCAGGGTCAATGAGCAGTTCTTC; V: TRBV6-1; D: .; J: TRBJ2-1; size: .
CDR3: CASSRAGGRETQYF; DNA: TGTGCCAGCAGTAGGGCAGGGGGAAGGGAGACCCAGTACTTC; V: TRBV6-5; D: TRBD1; J: TRBJ2-5; size: .
CDR3: CASSGRIGLAKHEQYF; DNA: TGTGCCAGCAGTGGACGGATTGGGCTAGCGAAACACGAGCAGTACTTC; V: TRBV6-1; D: .; J: TRBJ2-7; size: .
CDR3: CSAFGSYEQYF; DNA: TGCAGTGCTTTCGGGAGCTACGAGCAGTACTTC; V: TRBV20-1; D: .; J: TRBJ2-7; size: .
CDR3: CSVGLALNEQYF; DNA: TGCAGCGTCGGACTAGCGTTGAACGAGCAGTACTTC; V: TRBV29-1; D: TRBD2; J: TRBJ2-7; size: .
CDR3: CASSPEAGGMKDEQFF; DNA: TGTGCCAGCTCACCAGAAGCGGGAGGAATGAAGGATGAGCAGTTCTTC; V: TRBV18; D: TRBD2; J: TRBJ2-1; size: .
CDR3: CASSDGQGDNQPQHF; DNA: TGTGCCAGCAGTGATGGACAGGGGGACAATCAGCCCCAGCATTTT; V: TRBV25-1; D: TRBD1; J: TRBJ1-5; size: .
CDR3: CASSLESSGAETQYF; DNA: TGCGCCAGCAGCTTGGAGTCTTCAGGGGCAGAGACCCAGTACTTC; V: TRBV5-1; D: .; J: TRBJ2-5; size: .
CDR3: CASSIGNPGGNTEAFF; DNA: TGTGCCAGTAGTATCGGGAACCCGGGAGGGAACACTGAAGCTTTCTTT; V: TRBV19; D: .; J: TRBJ1-1; size: few
CDR3: CASSISLANTGELFF; DNA: TGTGCCAGTAGTATAAGTCTAGCGAACACCGGGGAGCTGTTTTTT; V: TRBV19; D: .; J: TRBJ2-2; size: few
CDR3: CSVEASGWDEQYF; DNA: TGCAGCGTTGAAGCTAGCGGGTGGGACGAGCAGTACTTC; V: TRBV29-1; D: TRBD2; J: TRBJ2-7; size: .
CDR3: CASSPSTRSEQYF; DNA: TGTGCCAGCAGCCCGAGCACTAGGTCCGAGCAGTACTTC; V: TRBV7-9; D: .; J: TRBJ2-7; size: .
CDR3: CASSLAGPTVGEQYF; DNA: TGCGCCAGCAGCTTAGCGGGACCTACCGTCGGCGAGCAGTACTTC; V: TRBV5-1; D: TRBD2; J: TRBJ2-7; size: .
CDR3: CASSVAGGRTDTQYF; DNA: TGTGCCAGCAGCGTAGCGGGAGGGCGGACAGATACGCAGTATTTT; V: TRBV9; D: TRBD2; J: TRBJ2-3; size: .
CDR3: CASSLLAGESTGELFF; DNA: TGTGCCAGCAGTTTACTAGCGGGAGAATCCACCGGGGAGCTGTTTTTT; V: TRBV27; D: TRBD2; J: TRBJ2-2; size: .
CDR3: CASSRGQQSEAFF; DNA: TGTGCCAGCTCACGAGGACAGCAGTCTGAAGCTTTCTTT; V: TRBV18; D: .; J: TRBJ1-1; size: few
CDR3: CASSSYYTYEQYF; DNA: TGTGCCAGCAGCTCCTACTACACGTACGAGCAGTACTTC; V: TRBV7-2; D: .; J: TRBJ2-7; size: few
CDR3: CAFQGQGANEQYF; DNA: TGTGCCTTCCAGGGACAGGGGGCCAACGAGCAGTACTTC; V: TRBV2; D: TRBD1; J: TRBJ2-7; size: .
CDR3: CASSVEAGRPWVLRDEQFF; DNA: TGTGCCAGCAGCGTAGAGGCGGGACGGCCATGGGTATTGAGAGATGAGCAGTTCTTC; V: TRBV9; D: .; J: TRBJ2-1; size: few
CDR3: CTSSQEGHISSYNEQFF; DNA: TGCACCAGCAGCCAAGAAGGACACATTAGCTCCTACAATGAGCAGTTCTTC; V: TRBV1; D: .; J: TRBJ2-1; size: .
CDR3: CASSLLGTKLYGYTF; DNA: TGTGCCAGCAGTTTATTAGGGACTAAGCTCTATGGCTACACCTTC; V: TRBV28; D: .; J: TRBJ1-2; size: once
CDR3: CASSLRDSANFYNEQFF; DNA: TGTGCCAGCAGCCTACGGGACAGCGCGAATTTTTACAATGAGCAGTTCTTC; V: TRBV7-3; D: TRBD1; J: TRBJ2-1; size: .
CDR3: CASSAHQTGNYRNEQFF; DNA: TGTGCCAGCAGTGCCCACCAGACAGGGAATTACCGCAATGAGCAGTTCTTC; V: TRBV6-1; D: TRBD1; J: TRBJ2-1; size: .
CDR3: CASSFRTTWSYNEQFF; DNA: TGTGCCAGCAGCTTTCGTACTACTTGGTCCTACAATGAGCAGTTCTTC; V: TRBV5-6; D: .; J: TRBJ2-1; size: few
CDR3: CASSLDSGPFHGEQFF; DNA: TGTGCCAGCAGCTTAGATAGCGGCCCATTCCACGGTGAGCAGTTCTTC; V: TRBV7-2; D: .; J: TRBJ2-1; size: .
CDR3: CASSFGRLEQYF; DNA: TGTGCCAGCAGCTTCGGGAGGCTCGAGCAGTACTTC; V: TRBV7-8; D: TRBD2; J: TRBJ2-7; size: few
CDR3: CASSQKRQEIEAWQYF; DNA: TGCGCCAGCAGCCAAAAGCGACAGGAAATCGAAGCTTGGCAGTACTTC; V: TRBV4-1; D: .; J: TRBJ2-7; size: few
CDR3: CASSLQGSYEQYF; DNA: TGTGCCAGCAGTTTGCAGGGATCCTACGAGCAGTACTTC; V: TRBV28; D: .; J: TRBJ2-7; size: once
CDR3: CASSVMGMGGEAFF; DNA: TGTGCCAGCAGCGTAATGGGTATGGGGGGTGAAGCTTTCTTT; V: TRBV7-2; D: .; J: TRBJ1-1; size: .
CDR3: CASTEGNYGYTF; DNA: TGTGCCAGCACCGAGGGTAACTATGGCTACACCTTC; V: TRBV6-1; D: .; J: TRBJ1-2; size: .
CDR3: CASSPGQGLGNEQFF; DNA: TGCGCCAGCAGCCCGGGACAGGGTTTGGGAAATGAGCAGTTCTTC; V: TRBV5-1; D: TRBD1; J: TRBJ2-1; size: once
CDR3: CASSSPGSSSYNEQFF; DNA: TGTGCCAGCAGTTCGCCAGGGTCCAGTTCCTACAATGAGCAGTTCTTC; V: TRBV28; D: .; J: TRBJ2-1; size: .
CDR3: CASSLEVTGGYNEQFF; DNA: TGTGCCAGCAGCTTAGAGGTAACGGGAGGTTACAATGAGCAGTTCTTC; V: TRBV11-2; D: TRBD2; J: TRBJ2-1; size: .
CDR3: CASSLDRGAQYF; DNA: TGTGCCAGCAGCCTCGACAGGGGAGCGCAGTATTTT; V: TRBV7-3; D: TRBD1; J: TRBJ2-3; size: .
CDR3: CASSPSGTTRGNQPQHF; DNA: TGTGCCAGCAGCCCCTCCGGGACGACTAGGGGCAATCAGCCCCAGCATTTT; V: TRBV7-3; D: .; J: TRBJ1-5; size: .
CDR3: CASSLTTGGYTEAFF; DNA: TGTGCCAGCAGCTTAACGACAGGGGGCTACACTGAAGCTTTCTTT; V: TRBV7-3; D: TRBD1; J: TRBJ1-1; size: .